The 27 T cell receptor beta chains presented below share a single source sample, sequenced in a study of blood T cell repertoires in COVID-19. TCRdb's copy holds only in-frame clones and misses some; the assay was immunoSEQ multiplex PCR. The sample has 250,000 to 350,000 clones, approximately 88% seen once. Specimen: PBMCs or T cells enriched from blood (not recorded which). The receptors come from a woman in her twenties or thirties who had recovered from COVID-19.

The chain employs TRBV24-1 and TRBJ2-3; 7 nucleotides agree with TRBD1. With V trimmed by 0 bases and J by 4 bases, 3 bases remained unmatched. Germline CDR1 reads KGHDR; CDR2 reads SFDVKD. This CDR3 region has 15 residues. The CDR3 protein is CATSDLTGDADTQYF. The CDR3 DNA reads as TGTGCCACCAGTGATTTGACAGGGGATGCAGATACGCAGTATTTT.

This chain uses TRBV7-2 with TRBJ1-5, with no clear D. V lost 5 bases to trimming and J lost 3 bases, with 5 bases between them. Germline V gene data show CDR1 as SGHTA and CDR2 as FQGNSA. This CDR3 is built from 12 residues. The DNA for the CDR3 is TGTGCCAGCAGCCGGTACAATCAGCCCCAGCATTTT. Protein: CASSRYNQPQHF. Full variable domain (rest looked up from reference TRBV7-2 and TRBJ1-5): GAGVSQSPSNKVTEKGKDVELRCDPISGHTALYWYRQSLGQGLEFLIYFQGNSAPDKSGLPSDRFSAERTGGSVSTLTIQRTQQEDSAVYLCASSRYNQPQHFGDGTRLSIL.

The CDR3: CASSQGAITAGTYNSPLHF. CDR3 coding DNA: TGCGCCAGCAGCCAAGGCGCGATTACCGCGGGGACCTATAATTCACCCCTCCACTTT. The chain joins TRBV4-1 to TRBJ1-6; no clear D. The CDR3 sequence is 19 residues long. The V gene lost 1 base and the J gene lost 2 bases, with 18 bases spanning the gap. The V gene's germline CDR1 is MGHRA and CDR2 YSYEKL.

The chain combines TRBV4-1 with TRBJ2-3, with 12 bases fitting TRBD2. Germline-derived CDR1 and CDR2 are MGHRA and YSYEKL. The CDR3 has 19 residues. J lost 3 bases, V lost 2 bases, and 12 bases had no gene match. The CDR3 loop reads CASSQRTSGDRRGTDTQYF. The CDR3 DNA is TGCGCCAGCAGCCAAAGGACTAGCGGGGACCGGAGGGGGACAGATACGCAGTATTTT.

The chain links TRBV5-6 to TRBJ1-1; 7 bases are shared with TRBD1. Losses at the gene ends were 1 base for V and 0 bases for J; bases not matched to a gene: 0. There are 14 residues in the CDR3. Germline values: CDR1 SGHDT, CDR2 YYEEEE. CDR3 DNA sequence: TGTGCCAGCAGCTTGCAGGGGGTGAACACTGAAGCTTTCTTT. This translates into CASSLQGVNTEAFF.

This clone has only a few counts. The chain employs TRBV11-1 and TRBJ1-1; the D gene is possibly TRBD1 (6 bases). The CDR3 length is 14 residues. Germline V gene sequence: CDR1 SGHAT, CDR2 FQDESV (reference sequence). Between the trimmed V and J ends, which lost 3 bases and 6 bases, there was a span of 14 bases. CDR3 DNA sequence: TGTGCCAGCAGCTTGGGCAGGGGTGTCGCTGAAGCTTTCTTT. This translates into CASSLGRGVAEAFF.

CDR3 in amino acids: CASSLQGLTYEQYF. CDR3 in DNA: TGTGCCAGCAGCTTACAGGGACTGACCTACGAGCAGTACTTC. The chain joins TRBV7-9 to TRBJ2-7; perhaps TRBD2 as D (6 bases). The CDR3 is made up of 14 amino acids. CDR1 is SEHNR and CDR2 is FQNEAQ in the germline V gene (reference sequence). Trimming took 2 bases from V and 2 from J, leaving 10 bases between them.

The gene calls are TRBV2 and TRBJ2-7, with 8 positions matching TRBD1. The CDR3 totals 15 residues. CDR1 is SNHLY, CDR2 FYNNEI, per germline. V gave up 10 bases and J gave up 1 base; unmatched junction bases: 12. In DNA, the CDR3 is TGTGCCACTCAGGGACGGGACAGGCCTTCCTACGAGCAGTACTTC. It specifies CATQGRDRPSYEQYF.

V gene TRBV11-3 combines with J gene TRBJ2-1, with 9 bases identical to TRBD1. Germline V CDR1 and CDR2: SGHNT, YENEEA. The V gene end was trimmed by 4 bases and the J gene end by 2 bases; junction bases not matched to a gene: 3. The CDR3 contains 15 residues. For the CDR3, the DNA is TGTGCCAGCAGCTCGGGACAGGGTGCCTACAATGAGCAGTTCTTC. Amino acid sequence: CASSSGQGAYNEQFF.

The CDR3 sequence: CATSAARKDRGRARLNADTQYF. The CDR3 region has the DNA TGTGCCACCAGCGCTGCGAGAAAGGACAGGGGGAGGGCTAGGCTCAACGCGGATACGCAGTATTTT. The chain couples TRBV15 to TRBJ2-3, with 10 bases matching TRBD1. The CDR3 covers 22 residues. Per the germline V gene, CDR1 is LNHNV and CDR2 is YYDKDF (reference sequence). With V trimmed by 5 bases and J by 6 bases, 29 bases remained unmatched.

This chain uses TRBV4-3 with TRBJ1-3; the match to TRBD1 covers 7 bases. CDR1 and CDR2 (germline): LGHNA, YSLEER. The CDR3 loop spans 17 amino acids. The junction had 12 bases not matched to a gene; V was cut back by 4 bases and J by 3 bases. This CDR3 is CASSPYVGGADGNTIYF. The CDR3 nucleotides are TGCGCCAGCAGCCCCTACGTAGGGGGCGCAGATGGAAACACCATATATTTT.

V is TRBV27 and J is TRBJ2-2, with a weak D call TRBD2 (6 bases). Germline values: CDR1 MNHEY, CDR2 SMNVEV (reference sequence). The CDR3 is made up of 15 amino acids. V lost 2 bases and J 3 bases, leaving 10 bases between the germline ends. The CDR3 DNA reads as TGTGCCAGCAGTTTAGGTCCGGGGGACACCGGGGAGCTGTTTTTT. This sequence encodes CASSLGPGDTGELFF.

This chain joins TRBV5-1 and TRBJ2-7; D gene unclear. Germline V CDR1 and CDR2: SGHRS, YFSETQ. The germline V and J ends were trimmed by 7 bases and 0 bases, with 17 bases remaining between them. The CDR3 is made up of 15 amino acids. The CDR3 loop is CASGQANGFSYEQYF. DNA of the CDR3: TGCGCCAGCGGCCAGGCAAACGGTTTCTCCTACGAGCAGTACTTC.

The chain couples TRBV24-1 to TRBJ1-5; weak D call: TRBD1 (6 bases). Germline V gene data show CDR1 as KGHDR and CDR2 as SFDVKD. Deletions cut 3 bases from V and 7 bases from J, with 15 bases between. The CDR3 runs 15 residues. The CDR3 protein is CATSDPSSGDQPQHF. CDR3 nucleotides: TGTGCCACCAGTGATCCTAGTTCAGGGGACCAGCCCCAGCATTTT.

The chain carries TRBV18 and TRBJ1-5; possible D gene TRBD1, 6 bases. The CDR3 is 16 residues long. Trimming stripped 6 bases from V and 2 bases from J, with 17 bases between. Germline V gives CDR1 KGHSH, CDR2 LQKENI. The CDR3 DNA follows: TGTGCCAGCTCCCTCCTTTTCGCAGGGGGCAATCAGCCCCAGCATTTT. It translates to CASSLLFAGGNQPQHF.

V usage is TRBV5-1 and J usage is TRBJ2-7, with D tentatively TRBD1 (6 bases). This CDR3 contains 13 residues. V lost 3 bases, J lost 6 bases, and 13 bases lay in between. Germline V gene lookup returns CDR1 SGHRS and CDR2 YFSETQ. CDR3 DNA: TGCGCCAGCAGCTCTGCAGGGGCTCGCGAGCAGTACTTC. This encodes CASSSAGAREQYF.

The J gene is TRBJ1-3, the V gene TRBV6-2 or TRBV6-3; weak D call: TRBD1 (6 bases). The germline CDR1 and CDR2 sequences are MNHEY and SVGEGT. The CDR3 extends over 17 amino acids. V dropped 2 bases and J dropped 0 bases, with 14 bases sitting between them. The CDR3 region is CASSYAGGRRSGNTIYF. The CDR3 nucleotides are TGTGCCAGCAGTTACGCCGGGGGGCGACGCTCTGGAAACACCATATATTTT.

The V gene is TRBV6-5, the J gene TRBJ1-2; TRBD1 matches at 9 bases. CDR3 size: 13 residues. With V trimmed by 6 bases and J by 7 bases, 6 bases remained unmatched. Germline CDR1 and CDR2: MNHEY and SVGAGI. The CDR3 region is CASRTGQGAGYTF. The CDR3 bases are TGTGCCAGCAGGACGGGACAGGGTGCTGGCTACACCTTC.

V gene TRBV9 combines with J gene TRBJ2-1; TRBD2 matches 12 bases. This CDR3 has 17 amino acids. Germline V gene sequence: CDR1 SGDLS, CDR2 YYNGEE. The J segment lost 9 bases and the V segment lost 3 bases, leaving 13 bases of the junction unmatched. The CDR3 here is CASSDGSSGGAEVEQFF. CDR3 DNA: TGTGCCAGCAGCGACGGTTCTAGCGGGGGGGCCGAGGTTGAGCAGTTCTTC.

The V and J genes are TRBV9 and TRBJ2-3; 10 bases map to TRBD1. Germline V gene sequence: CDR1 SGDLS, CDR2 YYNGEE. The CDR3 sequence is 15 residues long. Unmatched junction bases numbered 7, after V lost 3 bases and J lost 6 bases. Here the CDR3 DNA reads TGTGCCAGCAGCGCGGGACAGGGGAGAGAGGATACGCAGTATTTT. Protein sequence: CASSAGQGREDTQYF.

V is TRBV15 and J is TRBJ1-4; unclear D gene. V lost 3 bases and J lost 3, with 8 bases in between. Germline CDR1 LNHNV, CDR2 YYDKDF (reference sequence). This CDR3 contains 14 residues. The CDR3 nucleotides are TGTGCCACCAGCAGGGCAACCTCTAATGAAAAACTGTTTTTT. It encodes CATSRATSNEKLFF.

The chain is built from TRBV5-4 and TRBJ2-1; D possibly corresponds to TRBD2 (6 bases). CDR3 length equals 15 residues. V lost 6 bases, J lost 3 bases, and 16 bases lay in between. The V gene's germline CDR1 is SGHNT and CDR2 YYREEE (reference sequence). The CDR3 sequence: CASTIISGGYNEQFF. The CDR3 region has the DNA TGTGCCAGCACCATAATTAGCGGAGGCTACAATGAGCAGTTCTTC.

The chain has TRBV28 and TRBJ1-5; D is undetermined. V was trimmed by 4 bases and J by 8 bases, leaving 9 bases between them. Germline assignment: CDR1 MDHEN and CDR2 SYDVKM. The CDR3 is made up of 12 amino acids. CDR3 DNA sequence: TGTGCCAGCAGTTCGGTGGGAGAGCCCCAGCATTTT. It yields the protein CASSSVGEPQHF.

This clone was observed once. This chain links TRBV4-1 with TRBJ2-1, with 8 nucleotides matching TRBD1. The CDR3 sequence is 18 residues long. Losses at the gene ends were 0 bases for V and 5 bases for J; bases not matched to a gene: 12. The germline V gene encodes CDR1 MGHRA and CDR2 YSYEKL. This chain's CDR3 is CASSQERTGTGGDNEQFF. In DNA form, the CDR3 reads TGCGCCAGCAGCCAAGAACGAACCGGGACAGGAGGGGACAATGAGCAGTTCTTC.

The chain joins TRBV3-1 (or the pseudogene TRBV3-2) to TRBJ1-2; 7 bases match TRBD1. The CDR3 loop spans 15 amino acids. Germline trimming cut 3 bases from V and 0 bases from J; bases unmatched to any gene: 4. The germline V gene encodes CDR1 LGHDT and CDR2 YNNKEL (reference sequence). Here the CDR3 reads CASSQGTVTNYGYTF. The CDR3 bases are TGTGCCAGCAGCCAGGGGACAGTAACTAACTATGGCTACACCTTC.

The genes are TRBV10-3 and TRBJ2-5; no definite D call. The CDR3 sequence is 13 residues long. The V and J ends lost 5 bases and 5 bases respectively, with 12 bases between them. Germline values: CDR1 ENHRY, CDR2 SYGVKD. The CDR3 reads CAISPHVEETQYF. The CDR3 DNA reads TGTGCCATCAGTCCTCACGTTGAGGAGACCCAGTACTTC.

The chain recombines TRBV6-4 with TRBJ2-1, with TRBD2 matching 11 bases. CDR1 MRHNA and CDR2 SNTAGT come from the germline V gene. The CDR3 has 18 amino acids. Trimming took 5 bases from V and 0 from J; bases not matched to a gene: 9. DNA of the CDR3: TGTGCCAGCAGTATAATAGCGGGAGGGTCCCCCTCCTACAATGAGCAGTTCTTC. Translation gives CASSIIAGGSPSYNEQFF.